This is a list of T cell receptor beta chains from one sample in a study of T and B cells in COVID-19 patients. MiXCR was run by TCRdb on the multiplex PCR reads, yielding one entry per CDR3 protein. The profile shows roughly 18,000 distinct CDR3 sequences, about 26% of them singletons. The sample taken for sequencing was blood. The receptors stem from a human donor who had recovered from COVID-19. Both conserved end residues are part of each CDR3.

v_call: TRBV6-1; j_call: TRBJ1-1; cdr3_aa: CASILQGDTEAFF
v_call: TRBV19; j_call: TRBJ1-6; cdr3_aa: CASGTVALGALHF
v_call: TRBV5-4; j_call: TRBJ1-6; cdr3_aa: CASSPRVGGNSPLHF
v_call: TRBV6-2/TRBV6-3; j_call: TRBJ1-6; cdr3_aa: CASSDPGTGVSPLHF
v_call: TRBV24-1; j_call: TRBJ2-7; cdr3_aa: CATSDFRGEQYF
v_call: TRBV6-2/TRBV6-3; j_call: TRBJ2-5; cdr3_aa: CASSYSLHSGGIQETQYF
v_call: TRBV11-2; j_call: TRBJ2-3; cdr3_aa: CASSFPGLAGGLGTDTQYF
v_call: TRBV5-6; j_call: TRBJ2-4; cdr3_aa: CASSSQVLVAKNIQYF
v_call: TRBV5-1; j_call: TRBJ1-4; cdr3_aa: CASSLNRAPTTNEKLFF
v_call: TRBV12-3/TRBV12-4; j_call: TRBJ1-1; cdr3_aa: CASRDTRSDRGFF
v_call: TRBV18; j_call: TRBJ2-7; cdr3_aa: CASSPPSGYYEQYF